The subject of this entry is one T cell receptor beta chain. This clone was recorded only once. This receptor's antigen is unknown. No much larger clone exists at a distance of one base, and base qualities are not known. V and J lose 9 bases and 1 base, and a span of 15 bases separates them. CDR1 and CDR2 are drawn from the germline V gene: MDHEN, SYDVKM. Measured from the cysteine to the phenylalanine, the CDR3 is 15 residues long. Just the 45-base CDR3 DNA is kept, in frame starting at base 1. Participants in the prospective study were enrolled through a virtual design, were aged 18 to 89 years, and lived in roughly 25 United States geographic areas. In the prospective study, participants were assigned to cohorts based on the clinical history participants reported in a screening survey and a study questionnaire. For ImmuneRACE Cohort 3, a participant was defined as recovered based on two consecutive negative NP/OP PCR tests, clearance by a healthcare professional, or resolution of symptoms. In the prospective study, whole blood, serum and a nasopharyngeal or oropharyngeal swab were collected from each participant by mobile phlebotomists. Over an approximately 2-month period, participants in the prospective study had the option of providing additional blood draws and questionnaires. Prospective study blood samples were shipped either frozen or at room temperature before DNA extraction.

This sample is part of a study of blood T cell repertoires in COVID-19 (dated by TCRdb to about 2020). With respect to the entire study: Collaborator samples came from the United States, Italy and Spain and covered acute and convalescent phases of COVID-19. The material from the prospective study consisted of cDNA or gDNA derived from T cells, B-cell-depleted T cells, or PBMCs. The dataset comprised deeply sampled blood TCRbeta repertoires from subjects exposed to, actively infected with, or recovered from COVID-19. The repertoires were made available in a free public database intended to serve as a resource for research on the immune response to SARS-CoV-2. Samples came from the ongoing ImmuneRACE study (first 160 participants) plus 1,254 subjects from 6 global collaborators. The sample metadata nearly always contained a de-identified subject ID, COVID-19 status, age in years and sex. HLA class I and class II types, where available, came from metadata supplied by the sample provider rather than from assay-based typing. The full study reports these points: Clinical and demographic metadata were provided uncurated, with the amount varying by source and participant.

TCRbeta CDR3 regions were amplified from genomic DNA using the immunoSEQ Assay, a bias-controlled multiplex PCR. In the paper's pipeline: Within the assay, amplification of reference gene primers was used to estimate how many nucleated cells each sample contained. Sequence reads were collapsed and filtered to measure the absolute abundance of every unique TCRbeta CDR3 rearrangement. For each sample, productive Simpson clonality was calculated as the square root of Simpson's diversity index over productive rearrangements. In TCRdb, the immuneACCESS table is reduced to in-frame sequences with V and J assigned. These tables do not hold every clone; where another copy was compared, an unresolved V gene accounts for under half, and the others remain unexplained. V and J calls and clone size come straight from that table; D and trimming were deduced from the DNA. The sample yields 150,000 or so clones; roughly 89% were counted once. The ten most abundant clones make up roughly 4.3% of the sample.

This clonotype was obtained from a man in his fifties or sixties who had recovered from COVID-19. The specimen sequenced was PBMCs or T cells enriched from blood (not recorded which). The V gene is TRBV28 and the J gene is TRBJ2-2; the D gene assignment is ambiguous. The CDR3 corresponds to CASKNTPMNTGELFF. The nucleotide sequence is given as TGTGCCAGTAAAAATACACCGATGAACACCGGGGAGCTGTTTTTT.